This T cell receptor (beta chain) was obtained from a study of cytomegalovirus exposure and HLA in healthy donors. Findings and limits, study-wide: In a later analysis, TCR beta V- and J-gene trimming showed a link to a missense DCLRE1C variant.

Comment on this clone: No antigen is known for it.

The PCR contained 60 Vbeta and 13 Jbeta primers. Using immunoSEQ multiplex PCR, the repertoire was profiled, and TCRdb retains in-frame clones only, with some absent. Counted here are approximately 150,000 clones, about four fifths occurring once; the ten biggest clones make up approximately 2.4%. The V and J ends lost 8 bases and 2 bases respectively, with 14 bases between them. The CDR3 runs to 14 residues. CDR1 is MNHEY, CDR2 SMNVEV, per germline (reference sequence). The sequence derives from a male donor in good health and CMV-seronegative. The V gene is TRBV27, the J gene TRBJ2-3, with D possibly matching TRBD2 (6 bases). The source material was PBMCs. CDR3 amino acids: CASGGGSTTDTQYF. CDR3 DNA: TGTGCCAGCGGGGGAGGCTCAACCACAGATACGCAGTATTTT.